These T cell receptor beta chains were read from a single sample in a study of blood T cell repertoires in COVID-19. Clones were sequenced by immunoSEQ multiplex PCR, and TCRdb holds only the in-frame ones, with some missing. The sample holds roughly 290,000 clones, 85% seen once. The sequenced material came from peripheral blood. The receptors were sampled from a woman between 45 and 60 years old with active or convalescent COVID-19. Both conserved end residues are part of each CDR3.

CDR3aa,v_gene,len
CASSQGAQAGDNEQFF,TRBV4-2,16
CASGLVKGLNQPQHF,TRBV12-5,15
CASSTGGNTQYF,TRBV7-3,12
CATSDAGGLNEQFF,TRBV24-1,14
CASSLPSGGGHQETQYF,TRBV5-4,17
CASSPQGTGTDTQYF,TRBV14,15
CASSFLAGASYEQYF,TRBV28,15
CASITGDANEKLFF,TRBV6-5,14
CATSRSSGPYNEQFF,TRBV15,15
CASSERDSRYF,TRBV6-6,11
CASSQRQGDQPQHF,TRBV4-1,14
CASKRATYNEQFF,TRBV27,13
CSVFGGREQYF,TRBV29-1,11
CASSRTGVPVETQYF,TRBV19,15
CASSLTGEDGVNYGYTF,TRBV28,17
CASSVTPDAYEQYF,TRBV5-6,14
CASSQYDWSYTF,TRBV3-1/TRBV3-2,12
CASSPVGYGYTF,TRBV28,12
CASSLPGGTGELFF,TRBV11-2,14
CSVRTGGRDTQYF,TRBV29-1,13
CASSRGGETQYF,TRBV5-6,12
CASSGGLRGYTF,TRBV2,12
CASTGGTGRNEQFF,TRBV28,14
CASSRQGDQPQHF,TRBV18,13
CASSLMGLSGNTIYF,TRBV7-8,15
CASSYLLESTRFF,TRBV12-3/TRBV12-4,13
CATSRDAGGYEQYF,TRBV15,14
CASSLLGAAYEQYF,TRBV28,14
CASSDPRQGTAGEQYF,TRBV5-1,16
CASSNTSGTSYNEQFF,TRBV5-4,16
CASSVGSGKLFF,TRBV9,12
CASSQTGTGGTEAFF,TRBV4-1,15
CASSLATGQGAATEAFF,TRBV13,17
CASSRYKGAGGNTEAFF,TRBV18,17
CASSQDRGLGDTQYF,TRBV4-1,15
CASSFGPSTNEKLFF,TRBV28,15
CAWDRGLNYGYTF,TRBV30,13
CASSQDRWVAGLFF,TRBV14,14
CASRLWDREVLVNQPQHF,TRBV7-9,18
CASNRQGAYNEQFF,TRBV5-4,14
CASRFSLSQDQPQHF,TRBV6-5,15